This T cell receptor beta chain derives from a study of identical twins. Study-wide points: High-abundance cord blood beta clonotypes had fewer insertions; memory repertoires showed none. Sequences that were beta out-of-frame showed weaker excess twin sharing.

cDNA molecules carried unique molecular identifiers, and template switching added a universal primer site. Using its own MiXCR run on the 5' RACE reads, TCRdb lists one record per CDR3 protein. The sample shows around 550,000 distinct CDR3 sequences, 12% to 15% of them seen only once. As for this clonotype: The antigen is not known.

Germline CDR1 reads SEHNR; CDR2 reads FQNEAQ (reference sequence). This CDR3 spans 14 amino acids. Trimming pared 7 bases from V and 0 bases from J, leaving 12 bases between. Another study also made use of these data, one on yellow fever vaccine responses in identical twins. That paper states: Among the twins, the vaccine T cell response reportedly seemed partly convergent and partly personalized.

The sequence was obtained from a woman between 18 and 30 years old in good health. The genes are TRBV7-9 and TRBJ1-1; D unresolved. Sequenced sample: CD4+ T cells sorted from blood. The CDR3 coding sequence is TGTGCCAGCACCCTCGGCACCGTGAACACTGAAGCTTTCTTT. Protein: CASTLGTVNTEAFF.